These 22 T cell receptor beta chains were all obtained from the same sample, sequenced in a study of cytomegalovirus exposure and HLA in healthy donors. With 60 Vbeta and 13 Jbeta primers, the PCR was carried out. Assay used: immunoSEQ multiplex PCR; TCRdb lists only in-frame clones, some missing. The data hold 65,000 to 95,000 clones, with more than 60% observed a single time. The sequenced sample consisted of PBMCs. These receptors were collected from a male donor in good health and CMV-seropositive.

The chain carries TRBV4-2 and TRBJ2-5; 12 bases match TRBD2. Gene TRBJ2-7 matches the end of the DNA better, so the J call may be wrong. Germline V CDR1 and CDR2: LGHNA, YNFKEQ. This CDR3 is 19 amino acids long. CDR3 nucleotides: TGTGCCAGCAGCCGCATTGGGACTAGCGGGTCCCACAGCTCCTACGAGCAGTACTTC. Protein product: CASSRIGTSGSHSSYEQYF.

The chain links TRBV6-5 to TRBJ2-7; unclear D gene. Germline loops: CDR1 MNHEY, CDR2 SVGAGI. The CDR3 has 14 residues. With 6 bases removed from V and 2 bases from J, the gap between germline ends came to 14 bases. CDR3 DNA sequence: TGTGCCAGCAGCCCCCACTTCCACGCCTACGAGCAGTACTTC. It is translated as CASSPHFHAYEQYF.

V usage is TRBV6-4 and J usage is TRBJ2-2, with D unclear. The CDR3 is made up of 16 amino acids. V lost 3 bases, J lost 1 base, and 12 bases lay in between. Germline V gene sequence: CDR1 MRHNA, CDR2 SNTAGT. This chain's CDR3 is CASSEFFARNTGELFF. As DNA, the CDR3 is TGTGCCAGCAGTGAGTTTTTCGCCAGGAACACCGGGGAGCTGTTTTTT.

The CDR3 region is CASRRGREVRDTQYF. DNA of the CDR3: TGTGCCAGCAGGCGAGGGCGGGAGGTTAGAGATACGCAGTATTTT. This rearrangement joins TRBV6-1 to TRBJ2-3, with 8 bases that match TRBD2. The CDR3 is 15 residues long. After removal of 6 bases from V and 5 bases from J, the junction contained 10 bases not matched to a gene. Per germline, CDR1 MNHNS and CDR2 SASEGT.

The CDR3 DNA sequence: TGTGCCAGCAGCAGGGACTCCGGATCGGGCGAGCAGTACTTC. This translates into CASSRDSGSGEQYF. The chain links TRBV2 to TRBJ2-7; TRBD2 might be the D (6 bases). The V gene lost 6 bases and the J gene lost 6 bases, with 18 bases spanning the gap. CDR3 size: 14 residues. Germline V gene lookup returns CDR1 SNHLY and CDR2 FYNNEI.

The CDR3 sequence is CASGPGTSGQNEQFF. Written as DNA, the CDR3 is TGTGCTAGTGGGCCAGGGACTAGCGGACAAAATGAGCAGTTCTTC. The chain joins TRBV12-5 to TRBJ2-1; 11 bases line up with TRBD2. The CDR3 is 15 amino acids. Germline values: CDR1 LGHNT, CDR2 FRNRAP. V gave up 6 bases and J gave up 7 bases; unmatched junction bases: 8.

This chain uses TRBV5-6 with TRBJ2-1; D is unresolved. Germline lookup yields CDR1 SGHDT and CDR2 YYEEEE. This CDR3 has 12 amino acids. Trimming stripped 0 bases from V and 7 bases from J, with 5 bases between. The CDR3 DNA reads TGTGCCAGCAGCTTGGACCGGAATGAGCAGTTCTTC. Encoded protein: CASSLDRNEQFF.

The CDR3, as DNA: TGTGCCAGCAGTGAAGCGCCCGGCGGGTCTCAAGAGACCCAGTACTTC. Amino acid sequence: CASSEAPGGSQETQYF. The genes are TRBV6-1 and TRBJ2-5; weak D call: TRBD2 (5 bases). Germline CDR1 and CDR2: MNHNS and SASEGT. V lost 0 bases to trimming and J lost 2 bases, with 13 bases between them. The CDR3 runs 16 residues.

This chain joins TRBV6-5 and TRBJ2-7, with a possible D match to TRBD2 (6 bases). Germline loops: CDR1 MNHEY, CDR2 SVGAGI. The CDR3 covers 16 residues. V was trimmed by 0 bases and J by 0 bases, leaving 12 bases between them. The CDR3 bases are TGTGCCAGCAGTTACTCGAAAGCGACTAGCTCCTACGAGCAGTACTTC. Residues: CASSYSKATSSYEQYF.

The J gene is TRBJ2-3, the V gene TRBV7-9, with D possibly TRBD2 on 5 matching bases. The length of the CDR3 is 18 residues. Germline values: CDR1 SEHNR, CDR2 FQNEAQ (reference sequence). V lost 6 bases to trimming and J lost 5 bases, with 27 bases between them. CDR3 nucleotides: TGTGCCAGCAGATTCGGTCGCCGACTCGCGGGTGGTAGAGATACGCAGTATTTT. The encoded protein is CASRFGRRLAGGRDTQYF.

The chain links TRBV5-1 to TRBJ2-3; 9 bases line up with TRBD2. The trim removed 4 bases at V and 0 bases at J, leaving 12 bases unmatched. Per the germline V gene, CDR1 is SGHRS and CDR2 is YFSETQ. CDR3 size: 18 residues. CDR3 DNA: TGCGCCAGCAGCGTTTCATATCGCGGGGGGGAGAGCACAGATACGCAGTATTTT. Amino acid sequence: CASSVSYRGGESTDTQYF. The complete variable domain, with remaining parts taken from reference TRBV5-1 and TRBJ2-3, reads KAGVTQTPRYLIKTRGQQVTLSCSPISGHRSVSWYQQTPGQGLQFLFEYFSETQRNKGNFPGRFSGRQFSNSRSEMNVSTLELGDSALYLCASSVSYRGGESTDTQYFGPGTRLTVL.

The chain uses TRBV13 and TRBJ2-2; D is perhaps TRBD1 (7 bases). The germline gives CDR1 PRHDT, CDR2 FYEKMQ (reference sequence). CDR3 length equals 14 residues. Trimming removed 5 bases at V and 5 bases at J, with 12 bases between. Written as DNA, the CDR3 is TGTGCCAGCAGCCGACAGGGAGGAACCGGGGAGCTGTTTTTT. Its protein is CASSRQGGTGELFF.

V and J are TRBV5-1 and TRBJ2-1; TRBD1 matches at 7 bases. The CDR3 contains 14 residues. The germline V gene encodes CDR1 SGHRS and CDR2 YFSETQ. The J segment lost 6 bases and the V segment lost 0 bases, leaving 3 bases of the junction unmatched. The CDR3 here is CASSLEQGSNEQFF. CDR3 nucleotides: TGCGCCAGCAGCTTGGAACAGGGGAGCAATGAGCAGTTCTTC.

The CDR3 is CASRGAGEGETQYF. In DNA, the CDR3 is TGTGCCAGCAGGGGAGCGGGAGAGGGGGAGACCCAGTACTTC. This chain uses TRBV28 with TRBJ2-5, with 8 bases aligning to TRBD2. After removal of 6 bases from V and 5 bases from J, the junction contained 8 bases not matched to a gene. CDR1 is MDHEN and CDR2 is SYDVKM in the germline V gene. CDR3 length equals 14 residues.

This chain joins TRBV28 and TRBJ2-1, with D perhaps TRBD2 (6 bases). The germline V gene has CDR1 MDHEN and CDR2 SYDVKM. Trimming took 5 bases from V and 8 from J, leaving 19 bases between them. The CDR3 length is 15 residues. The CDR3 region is CASSPLAFSGYEQFF. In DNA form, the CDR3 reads TGTGCCAGCAGTCCTCTAGCGTTCTCTGGCTATGAGCAGTTCTTC.

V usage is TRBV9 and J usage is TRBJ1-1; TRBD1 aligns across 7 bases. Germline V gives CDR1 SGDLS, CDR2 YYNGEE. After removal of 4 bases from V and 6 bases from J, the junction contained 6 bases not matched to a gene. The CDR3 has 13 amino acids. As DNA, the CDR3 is TGTGCCAGCAGCCCCAGACAGGGCCCTGAAGCTTTCTTT. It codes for CASSPRQGPEAFF.

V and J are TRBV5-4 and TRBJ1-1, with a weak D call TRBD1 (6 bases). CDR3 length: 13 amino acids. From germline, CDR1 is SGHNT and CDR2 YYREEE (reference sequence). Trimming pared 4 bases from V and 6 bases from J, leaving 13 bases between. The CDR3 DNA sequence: TGTGCCAGCAGCCCGACTGAGGGGGCTGAAGCTTTCTTT. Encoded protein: CASSPTEGAEAFF.

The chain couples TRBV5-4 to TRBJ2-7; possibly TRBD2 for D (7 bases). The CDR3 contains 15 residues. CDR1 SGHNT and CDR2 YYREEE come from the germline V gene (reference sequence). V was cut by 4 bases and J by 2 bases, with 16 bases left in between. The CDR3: CASSPTGGGAYEQYF. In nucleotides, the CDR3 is TGTGCCAGCAGCCCCACCGGAGGGGGGGCCTACGAGCAGTACTTC.

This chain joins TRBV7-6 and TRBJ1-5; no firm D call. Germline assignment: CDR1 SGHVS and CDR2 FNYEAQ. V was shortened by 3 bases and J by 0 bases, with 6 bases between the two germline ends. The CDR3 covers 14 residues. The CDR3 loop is CASSLADSNQPQHF. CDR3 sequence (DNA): TGTGCCAGCAGCTTGGCGGATAGCAATCAGCCCCAGCATTTT.

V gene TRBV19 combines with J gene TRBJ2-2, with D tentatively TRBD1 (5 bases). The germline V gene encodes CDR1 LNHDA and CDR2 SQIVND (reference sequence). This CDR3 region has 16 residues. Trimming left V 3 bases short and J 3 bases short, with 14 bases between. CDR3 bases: TGTGCCAGTAGTATTTGGGGCCTGGGCGACACCGGGGAGCTGTTTTTT. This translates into CASSIWGLGDTGELFF.

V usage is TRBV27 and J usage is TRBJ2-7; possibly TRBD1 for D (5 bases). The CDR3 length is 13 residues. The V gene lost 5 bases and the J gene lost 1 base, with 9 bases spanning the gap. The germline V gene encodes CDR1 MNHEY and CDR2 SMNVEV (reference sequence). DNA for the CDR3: TGTGCCAGCAGTACAGGAATTTCCTACGAGCAGTACTTC. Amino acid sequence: CASSTGISYEQYF.

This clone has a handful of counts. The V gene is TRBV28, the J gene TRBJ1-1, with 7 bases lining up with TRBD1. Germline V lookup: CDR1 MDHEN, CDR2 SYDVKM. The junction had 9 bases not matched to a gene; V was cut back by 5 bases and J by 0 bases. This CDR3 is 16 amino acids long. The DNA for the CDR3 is TGTGCCAGCAGTCCTCCGACAGGGACCATGAACACTGAAGCTTTCTTT. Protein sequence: CASSPPTGTMNTEAFF.